This TCR beta chain was recovered during a study of T cell repertoires in ileal Crohn's disease. As for the study in general: From the resection specimen's proximal margin, biopsies were taken as MI. TCRB immunosequencing input was approximately 450 nanograms of biopsy DNA per sample. Findings and limits, study-wide: Active smokers at surgery had more clonal expansions than non-smokers.

Assay used: immunoSEQ multiplex PCR; TCRdb lists only in-frame clones, some missing. The repertoire includes 7,000 to 7,500 clones, 72% of them detected once, and more than 40% sits in the top ten. This CDR3 has 15 residues. CDR1 is KGHSH and CDR2 is LQKENI in the germline V gene. The V and J ends lost 3 bases and 4 bases, in that order; junction bases with no gene match: 4. Points on this clone: What it binds is not known.

Regarding time point: proximal margin of the surgical specimen (macroscopically non-inflamed). The sequencing input was ileal tissue. The TCR was taken from an adult with Crohn's disease. J is TRBJ1-2 and V is TRBV18; 11 positions match TRBD1. CDR3 coding DNA: TGTGCCAGCTCACCGGGACAGGGGGACGTCTATGGCTACACCTTC. This codes for CASSPGQGDVYGYTF.